The clone carrying this TCR beta chain has ten or more counts. The target antigen is unknown. The sample comes from a study of T cell repertoires in cytomegalovirus infection. Turning to the study itself: HLA-B-restricted CMV epitopes that are well studied were used alongside recently identified HLA-C-restricted ones. In public TCR beta signatures, there were indications of both CMV infection and matching HLA type.

TCRdb reprocessed the reads via MiXCR and lists one record per CDR3 protein. This table has approximately 990,000 distinct CDR3 sequences, under 40% appearing once. The CDR3 sequence is 20 residues long. V was pared by 2 bases and J by 0 bases, with 25 bases between. Looked up from germline, CDR1 is MDHEN and CDR2 is SYDVKM. Sequenced here: cultured CD8+ T cells from PBMCs, sampled from culture after CMV antigen stimulation. This clonotype was sampled from a human donor in good health (CMV status not recorded). Some clones in this sample may be carry-over from other donors' samples. The rearrangement links TRBV28 to TRBJ1-1; the D gene is possibly TRBD1 (5 bases). Written as DNA, the CDR3 is TGTGCCAGCAGTTTAGTTGGAGGGGTTCCCCTACGGACCATGAACACTGAAGCTTTCTTT. Protein: CASSLVGGVPLRTMNTEAFF. Variable domain in full (rest from reference TRBV28 and TRBJ1-1): DVKVTQSSRYLVKRTGEKVFLECVQDMDHENMFWYRQDPGLGLRLIYFSYDVKMKEKGDIPEGYSVSREKKERFSLILESASTNQTSMYLCASSLVGGVPLRTMNTEAFFGQGTRLTVV.